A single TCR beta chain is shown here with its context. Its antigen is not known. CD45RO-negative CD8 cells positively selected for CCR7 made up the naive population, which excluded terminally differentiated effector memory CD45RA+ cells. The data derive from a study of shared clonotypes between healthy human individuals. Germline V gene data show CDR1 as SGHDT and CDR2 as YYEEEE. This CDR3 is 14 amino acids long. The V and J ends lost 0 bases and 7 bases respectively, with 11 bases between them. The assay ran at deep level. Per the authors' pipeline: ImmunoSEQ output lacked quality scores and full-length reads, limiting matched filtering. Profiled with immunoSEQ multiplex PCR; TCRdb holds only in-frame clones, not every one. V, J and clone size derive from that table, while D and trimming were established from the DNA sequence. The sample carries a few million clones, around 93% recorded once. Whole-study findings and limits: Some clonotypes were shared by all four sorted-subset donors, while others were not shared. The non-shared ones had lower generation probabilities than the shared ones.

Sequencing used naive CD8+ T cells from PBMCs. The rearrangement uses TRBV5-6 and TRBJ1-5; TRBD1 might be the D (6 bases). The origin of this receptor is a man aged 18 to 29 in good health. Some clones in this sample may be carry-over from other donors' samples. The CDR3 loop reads CASSLDRANQPQHF. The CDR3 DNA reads TGTGCCAGCAGCTTGGACAGGGCCAACCAGCCCCAGCATTTT.